This T cell receptor beta chain stems from a study of T cells after yellow fever vaccination. The sample holds many counts of this clonotype. The antigen is unknown. Between the trimmed V and J ends, which lost 6 bases and 4 bases, there was a span of 12 bases. The CDR3 spans 13 residues. Germline V gene data show CDR1 as MGHDK and CDR2 as SYGVNS. Study outcomes and limitations: Most clones from primary vaccination resurfaced after the booster (about 95% CD4, around 91% CD8).

Each CDR3 protein is one row after TCRdb ran MiXCR on the 5' RACE reads. The table has about 69,000 distinct CDR3 sequences, around 6.2% seen once. This chain links TRBV25-1 with TRBJ1-2; D not resolved. The sequences come from CD4+ T cells sorted from PBMCs, collected roughly 15 days after the first yellow fever vaccination. The origin of this receptor is a man between 18 and 35 years old who received the YFV17D yellow fever vaccine. This CDR3 is CASRSNTAYGYTF. Written as DNA, the CDR3 is TGTGCCAGCAGAAGCAATACGGCCTATGGCTACACCTTC.